The clone carrying this TCR beta chain was detected only a few times. Its antigen is unidentified. The data were taken from a study of blood T cells in healthy people across ages. Germline loops: CDR1 MGHRA, CDR2 YSYEKL. The ends lost 4 bases at V and 2 bases at J; junction bases unmatched: 4. The CDR3 is made up of 16 amino acids. Study-wide results and caveats: Because donor CMV status was unknown, expanded clonotype changes were possibly confounded.

A second PCR, run for about 7 to 11 cycles, used a sample-barcoded 5' primer plus a J-beta primer mix. A template-switch adaptor with 12 random nucleotides tagged each cDNA molecule. TCRdb used MiXCR to reprocess the 5' RACE reads, holding one entry per CDR3 protein. This sample has roughly 1,800,000 distinct CDR3 sequences, with roughly 49% found just once. The chain joins TRBV4-1 to TRBJ1-5; TRBD1 matches 11 bases. Sequenced: blood. The origin of this receptor is a woman aged 40 to 49 in good health. The CDR3 region is CASSPLGQGGNQPQHF. The CDR3, as DNA: TGCGCCAGCAGCCCTCTGGGACAGGGGGGCAATCAGCCCCAGCATTTT.